A single sample is the source of the 20 T cell receptor beta chains below, sequenced in a study of OX40 agonist ivuxolimab in advanced cancers. TCRdb's table, derived via immunoSEQ multiplex PCR, lists solely in-frame clones and lacks some. In the table there are about 94,000 clones, around 86% of which are singletons. Sample: CD4+ or CD8+ T cells sorted from blood, taken in a trial of the OX40 agonist ivuxolimab. The receptors derive from an adult with an advanced solid tumor such as melanoma, head and neck, liver or kidney cancer.

The V and J genes are TRBV29-1 and TRBJ1-2; D is undetermined. CDR1 is SQVTM, CDR2 ANQGSEA, per germline. The V gene lost 3 bases and the J gene lost 8 bases, with 7 bases spanning the gap. The length of the CDR3 is 10 residues. Here the CDR3 DNA reads TGCAGCGTTGAGGAGGGCGGCTACACCTTC. This translates into CSVEEGGYTF.

The chain carries TRBV30 and TRBJ1-1; TRBD1 agrees at 9 bases. The germline V gene has CDR1 GTSNPN and CDR2 SVGIG (reference sequence). CDR3 length: 19 residues. V was pared by 0 bases and J by 1 base, with 15 bases of the junction left unmatched. CDR3 sequence: CAWSVYRRIQGQGNTEAFF. The CDR3 nucleotides are TGTGCCTGGAGTGTATATCGTCGAATCCAGGGACAGGGGAACACTGAAGCTTTCTTT.

The V and J genes are TRBV11-3 and TRBJ2-1, with a tentative D call TRBD2 (5 bases). V dropped 5 bases and J dropped 5 bases, with 19 bases sitting between them. The CDR3 totals 16 residues. Germline lookup yields CDR1 SGHNT and CDR2 YENEEA. CDR3 region: CASSPRRGPLDNEQFF. CDR3 in DNA: TGTGCCAGCAGCCCCCGACGGGGTCCTCTCGACAATGAGCAGTTCTTC.

The V and J genes are TRBV6-1 and TRBJ2-1, with 7 positions matching TRBD1. The junction had 11 bases not matched to a gene; V was cut back by 6 bases and J by 12 bases. Germline CDR1 and CDR2: MNHNS and SASEGT. This CDR3 spans 13 amino acids. The CDR3 DNA reads as TGTGCCAGCAGGCCCCCGACAGGGTACGGGCAGTTCTTC. Protein product: CASRPPTGYGQFF.

The chain employs TRBV5-4 and TRBJ1-1, with 11 positions matching TRBD1. The trim removed 1 base at V and 8 bases at J, leaving 4 bases unmatched. Per germline, CDR1 SGHNT and CDR2 YYREEE (reference sequence). The CDR3 is 14 amino acids. The CDR3 here is CASSLTGTGGEAFF. The CDR3, as DNA: TGTGCCAGCAGCTTGACCGGGACAGGGGGAGAAGCTTTCTTT.

The gene calls are TRBV9 and TRBJ2-7; either TRBD1 or TRBD2 may fit D (5 bases each). V dropped 0 bases and J dropped 2 bases, with 9 bases sitting between them. The CDR3 is 14 amino acids. The germline V gene encodes CDR1 SGDLS and CDR2 YYNGEE. This chain's CDR3 is CASSVGGATYEQYF. The CDR3 coding sequence is TGTGCCAGCAGCGTAGGAGGGGCCACCTACGAGCAGTACTTC.

The gene calls are TRBV11-2 and TRBJ1-6; no clear D gene. The germline V gene encodes CDR1 SGHAT and CDR2 FQNNGV. This CDR3 region has 16 residues. Trimming shortened V by 5 bases and J by 0 bases, and 11 bases separated the two germline ends. DNA for the CDR3: TGTGCCAGCAGCCTCATACAGAGCTCCTATAATTCACCCCTCCACTTT. Translated: CASSLIQSSYNSPLHF.

The rearrangement uses TRBV7-9 and TRBJ2-5; weak D call: TRBD2 (6 bases). In germline, CDR1 is SEHNR, CDR2 FQNEAQ (reference sequence). This CDR3 has 14 residues. The V gene lost 8 bases and the J gene lost 1 base, with 14 bases spanning the gap. The CDR3 region is CASARESRQETQYF. CDR3 DNA sequence: TGTGCCAGCGCACGGGAGTCACGCCAAGAGACCCAGTACTTC.

This clone was picked up one time. The chain carries TRBV5-4 and TRBJ2-5, with 7 bases matching TRBD1. There are 14 residues in the CDR3. V was clipped by 4 bases and J by 5 bases; unmatched bases: 8. The germline V gene has CDR1 SGHNT and CDR2 YYREEE (reference sequence). CDR3 DNA sequence: TGTGCCAGCAGCGTGATACAGGGGTCGGAGACCCAGTACTTC. It yields the protein CASSVIQGSETQYF.

The rearrangement joins TRBV7-9 to TRBJ1-3; D is ambiguous. Germline CDR1 reads SEHNR; CDR2 reads FQNEAQ (reference sequence). Trimming cost V 0 bases and J 4 bases, with 13 bases left between them. This CDR3 is 16 amino acids long. The CDR3 sequence: CASSLALSVGGNTIYF. DNA of the CDR3: TGTGCCAGCAGCTTAGCGCTAAGTGTCGGGGGAAACACCATATATTTT.

The chain is built from TRBV27 and TRBJ1-2; D remains unclear. V was trimmed by 0 bases and J by 7 bases, leaving 15 bases between them. The CDR3 has 15 amino acids. Germline V gene lookup returns CDR1 MNHEY and CDR2 SMNVEV (reference sequence). CDR3 sequence (DNA): TGTGCCAGCAGTTTATCGGGTCCGGGTAGGGTTGGCTACACCTTC. Translated, it gives CASSLSGPGRVGYTF.

The chain carries TRBV15 and TRBJ2-2; D perhaps matches TRBD2 (6 bases). This CDR3 region has 15 residues. Trimming pared 8 bases from V and 3 bases from J, leaving 16 bases between. Germline V lookup: CDR1 LNHNV, CDR2 YYDKDF (reference sequence). The CDR3 reads CATWDLGLYTGELFF. In DNA, the CDR3 is TGTGCCACCTGGGACCTGGGACTTTACACCGGGGAGCTGTTTTTT.

The chain joins TRBV6-1 to TRBJ1-6; TRBD1 matches 7 bases. CDR3 length: 16 residues. In germline, CDR1 is MNHNS, CDR2 SASEGT. The J segment lost 5 bases and the V segment lost 0 bases, leaving 4 bases of the junction unmatched. Here the CDR3 DNA reads TGTGCCAGCAGTGAAGCGGAGGGGGCGGATAATTCACCCCTCCACTTT. The encoded protein is CASSEAEGADNSPLHF.

The chain joins TRBV27 to TRBJ1-2; possible D gene TRBD1, 5 bases. The germline V and J ends were trimmed by 5 bases and 4 bases, with 20 bases remaining between them. The CDR3 has 16 amino acids. In germline, CDR1 is MNHEY, CDR2 SMNVEV (reference sequence). The CDR3 spells CASSRSGGALSYGYTF. The CDR3 nucleotides are TGTGCCAGCAGTCGGTCGGGAGGGGCCCTAAGCTATGGCTACACCTTC.

The chain couples TRBV6-5 to TRBJ2-5, with D tentatively TRBD1 (6 bases). V lost 2 bases to trimming and J lost 5 bases, with 12 bases between them. The CDR3 has 14 amino acids. CDR1 MNHEY and CDR2 SVGAGI come from the germline V gene. The CDR3 region is CASSYGGRAETQYF. The CDR3 DNA sequence: TGTGCCAGCAGTTACGGGGGCAGGGCGGAGACCCAGTACTTC.

The rearrangement joins TRBV6-4 to TRBJ1-6; D not resolved. Trimming cost V 3 bases and J 3 bases, with 3 bases left between them. CDR3 length equals 13 residues. Germline-derived CDR1 and CDR2 are MRHNA and SNTAGT. Written as DNA, the CDR3 is TGTGCCAGCAGTGATGTCTATAATTCACCCCTCCACTTT. Translating gives CASSDVYNSPLHF.

V is TRBV6-5 and J is TRBJ2-4; D possibly corresponds to TRBD1 (6 bases). Between the trimmed V and J ends, which lost 0 bases and 6 bases, there was a span of 15 bases. The CDR3 totals 16 residues. Germline V lookup: CDR1 MNHEY, CDR2 SVGAGI. The CDR3 nucleotides read TGTGCCAGCAGTTACTCTCCTTCGGACAGCGGAAACATTCAGTACTTC. Protein sequence: CASSYSPSDSGNIQYF.

The chain couples TRBV2 to TRBJ2-1; D is tentatively TRBD1 or TRBD2 (6 bases each). The CDR3 is made up of 14 amino acids. V shed 8 bases and J shed 9 bases, with 20 bases lying between them. Germline assignment: CDR1 SNHLY and CDR2 FYNNEI. The chain's CDR3 is CASVLGGQGFEQFF. CDR3 sequence (DNA): TGTGCCAGCGTTCTTGGGGGGCAGGGGTTTGAGCAGTTCTTC. Supplemented by reference TRBV2 and TRBJ2-1, the full variable domain reads EPEVTQTPSHQVTQMGQEVILRCVPISNHLYFYWYRQILGQKVEFLVSFYNNEISEKSEIFDDQFSVERPDGSNFTLKIRSTKLEDSAMYFCASVLGGQGFEQFFGPGTRLTVL.

This chain uses TRBV6-4 with TRBJ2-1; 13 bases line up with TRBD2. Germline V gene sequence: CDR1 MRHNA, CDR2 SNTAGT. V lost 6 bases and J lost 5; bases outside the gene matches: 4. This CDR3 has 15 amino acids. In DNA, the CDR3 is TGTGCCAGCAGAACTAGCGGGGGGGTCAACAATGAGCAGTTCTTC. This gives the protein CASRTSGGVNNEQFF.

The chain is built from TRBV7-2 and TRBJ1-2; D call uncertain. CDR1 and CDR2 (germline): SGHTA, FQGNSA. Trimming shortened V by 3 bases and J by 8 bases, and 10 bases separated the two germline ends. The CDR3 consists of 12 residues. The CDR3 region is CASSLSRRGYTF. CDR3 DNA: TGTGCCAGCAGCTTGAGTAGACGGGGCTACACCTTC.